Detailed here is one TCR beta chain. It lacks a known antigen. No much larger clone exists at a distance of one base, and base qualities are not known. Whole blood was collected in K2EDTA tubes by collaborating institutions according to the institutions' own protocols. Collaborator samples were shipped for TCRbeta analysis as frozen whole blood, isolated PBMCs, or DNA extracted from either sample type. Trimming accounts for 0 bases at V and 5 bases at J, while the number of junction bases matched to no gene is 9. The CDR3 numbers 17 residues from cysteine through phenylalanine. The kept DNA is CDR3 alone, 51 bases in frame from the first base. Via the germline V gene, CDR1 is KGHSH and CDR2 LQKENI. This sample is drawn from a study of blood T cell repertoires in COVID-19 (dated by TCRdb to the early 2020s). Concerning the study at large: Samples from collaborators originated in the United States, Italy and Spain and spanned both the acute and convalescent phases of COVID-19. HLA class I and class II types, where available, came from metadata supplied by the sample provider rather than from assay-based typing. The samples were drawn from two sources: the first 160 participants of the ongoing ImmuneRACE study, and over 950 subjects contributed by 6 global collaborators. Subjects who had been exposed to COVID-19, were actively infected with it, or had recovered from it provided the deeply sampled blood TCRbeta repertoires that made up the dataset. Nearly every sample came with metadata listing a de-identified subject ID, COVID-19 status, age in years and sex. The material from the prospective study consisted of cDNA or gDNA derived from T cells, B-cell-depleted T cells, or PBMCs. The repertoires were released in a freely available public database meant as a resource for research on the immune response to SARS-CoV-2.

Paper-wide results and their limitations: How much clinical and demographic metadata was included differed by source and by participant, and the metadata was provided uncurated.

TCRbeta CDR3 regions were amplified from genomic DNA by means of the immunoSEQ Assay, a bias-controlled multiplex PCR. In the paper's pipeline: Within the assay, amplification of reference gene primers was used to estimate how many nucleated cells each sample contained. To quantify the absolute abundance of each unique TCRbeta CDR3 rearrangement, sequence reads were collapsed and filtered. For each sample, productive Simpson clonality was calculated as the square root of Simpson's diversity index across productive rearrangements. TCRdb's version of the immuneACCESS table is confined to in-frame rearrangements and falls short of the full clone set. An unresolved V gene accounts for under half of the shortfall where checked; the remainder is of unknown origin. D and trimming were read from the DNA, whereas the V and J calls and clone size are those reported in that table. Here the sample has around 170,000 clones; 65% to 85% occur a single time. Approximately 13% of the sample goes to the ten largest clones.

This sequence originates from a woman aged 80 or older with acute or convalescent COVID-19. Sample: peripheral blood. The V gene is TRBV18 and the J gene is TRBJ2-1; 8 central nucleotides agree with TRBD2. The DNA sequence is TGTGCCAGCTCACCACCCCTAGCGGGTAAGACGAACAATGAGCAGTTCTTC. It codes for CASSPPLAGKTNNEQFF.